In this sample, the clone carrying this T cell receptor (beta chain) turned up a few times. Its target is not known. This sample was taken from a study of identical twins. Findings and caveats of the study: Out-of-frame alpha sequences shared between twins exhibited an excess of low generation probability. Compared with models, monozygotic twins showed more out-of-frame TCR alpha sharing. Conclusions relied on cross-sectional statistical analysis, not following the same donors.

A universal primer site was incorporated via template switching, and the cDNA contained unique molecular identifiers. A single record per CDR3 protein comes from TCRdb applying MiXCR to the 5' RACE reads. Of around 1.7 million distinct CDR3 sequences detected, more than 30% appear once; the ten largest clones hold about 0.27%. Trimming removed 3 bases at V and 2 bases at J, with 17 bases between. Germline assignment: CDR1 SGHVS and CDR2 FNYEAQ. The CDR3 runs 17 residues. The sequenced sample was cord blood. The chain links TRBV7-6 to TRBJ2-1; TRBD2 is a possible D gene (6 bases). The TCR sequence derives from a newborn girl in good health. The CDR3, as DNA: TGTGCCAGCAGCTTCTCCGGGACTGTAGGGCCCTACAATGAGCAGTTCTTC. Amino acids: CASSFSGTVGPYNEQFF.